A selection of T cell receptor beta chains follows, all from one sample in a study of T cells in Graves' hyperthyroidism and ophthalmopathy. TCRdb used MiXCR to reprocess the multiplex PCR reads, holding one entry per CDR3 protein. The sample includes about 840,000 distinct CDR3 sequences, approximately 40% seen only once; the top ten take 8.9%. The sequenced sample was blood. The receptors shown here come from a man between 18 and 35 years old with Graves' hyperthyroidism. Each CDR3 is given with its conserved first and last residue. The order of the fields is J gene, CDR3 length, V gene, clone size, D gene, CDR3 protein, CDR3 DNA. D genes are given only for firm matches. The size entry is marked missing in some rows and otherwise reads once, few, many or a size class.

TRBJ2-5 11 TRBV10-3 once - CAIRQGETQYF TGTGCCATCAGGCAGGGGGAGACCCAGTACTTC
TRBJ1-4 18 TRBV11-2 - - CASSLNVGDTGFNEKLFF TGTGCCAGCAGCTTAAATGTTGGGGACACGGGCTTTAATGAAAAACTGTTTTTT
TRBJ2-5 11 TRBV20-1 many - CSASDWETQYF TGCAGTGCCTCGGACTGGGAGACCCAGTACTTC
TRBJ1-1 13 TRBV6-5 - - CATGLEGGTEAFF TGTGCCACAGGGTTAGAGGGAGGCACTGAAGCTTTCTTT
TRBJ2-7 13 TRBV12-3/TRBV12-4 - TRBD2 CASTREATYEQYF TGTGCCAGCACTCGGGAGGCAACCTACGAGCAGTACTTC
TRBJ2-5 20 TRBV15 - TRBD2 CATSRSGQSSGLAGLETQYF TGTGCCACCAGCAGATCAGGACAGTCCTCTGGACTAGCGGGATTGGAGACCCAGTACTTC
TRBJ2-7 13 TRBV29-1 - TRBD2 CSVVSGGPYEQYF TGCAGCGTTGTATCGGGGGGGCCCTACGAGCAGTACTTC
TRBJ1-6 14 TRBV6-2/TRBV6-3 many TRBD1 CASRPGQRTSPLHF TGTGCCAGCAGGCCGGGACAGCGAACTTCACCCCTCCACTTT
TRBJ1-2 13 TRBV12-3/TRBV12-4 few - CASSRWGNYGYTF TGTGCCAGCAGTAGATGGGGGAACTATGGCTACACCTTC
TRBJ1-1 14 TRBV5-1 - - CASSLASTNTEAFF TGCGCCAGCAGCTTGGCCAGCACGAACACTGAAGCTTTCTTT
TRBJ1-1 12 TRBV20-1 many - CSASRDVAEAFF TGCAGTGCTAGTCGGGACGTTGCTGAAGCTTTCTTT
TRBJ1-1 14 TRBV2 few - CASSWRLMNTEAFF TGTGCCAGCAGTTGGAGGCTTATGAACACTGAAGCTTTCTTT
TRBJ2-5 11 TRBV29-1 many - CSVIQGGTQYF TGCAGCGTTATCCAGGGAGGGACCCAGTACTTC
TRBJ2-5 14 TRBV20-1 - - CSARDATGLETQYF TGCAGTGCTAGGGACGCCACGGGGTTAGAGACCCAGTACTTC
TRBJ2-7 15 TRBV5-1 - TRBD2 CASSLWTSGPYEQYF TGCGCCAGCAGCTTGTGGACTAGCGGCCCCTACGAGCAGTACTTC
TRBJ1-1 11 TRBV29-1 - - CTYLGNTEAFF TGCACCTATTTGGGGAACACTGAAGCTTTCTTT
TRBJ1-3 13 TRBV7-9 few - CASDLGTSNTIYF TGTGCCAGCGACCTGGGGACATCAAACACCATATATTTT
TRBJ1-1 13 TRBV6-5 few - CASIKRVNTEAFF TGTGCCAGCATTAAGCGAGTGAACACTGAAGCTTTCTTT
TRBJ1-2 13 TRBV12-3/TRBV12-4 many - CASSRGTDYGYTF TGTGCCAGCAGTCGAGGGACTGACTATGGCTACACCTTC
TRBJ2-2 15 TRBV7-6 few TRBD1 CASSLETGVPGELFF TGTGCCAGCAGCTTAGAGACAGGGGTCCCCGGGGAGCTGTTTTTT
TRBJ2-2 15 TRBV12-3/TRBV12-4 - - CASSLGGRWTGELFF TGTGCCAGCAGTTTAGGTGGGAGGTGGACCGGGGAGCTGTTTTTT
TRBJ2-2 15 TRBV14 - TRBD2 CASTPSGENTGELFF TGTGCCAGCACCCCTAGCGGGGAGAACACCGGGGAGCTGTTTTTT
TRBJ1-2 14 TRBV7-3 - - CASSARDRGAGYTF TGTGCCAGCAGTGCTAGAGATCGGGGTGCCGGCTACACCTTC
TRBJ2-5 16 TRBV30 - TRBD2 CAWSGEGGDYQETQYF TGTGCCTGGAGTGGAGAGGGAGGGGATTACCAAGAGACCCAGTACTTC
TRBJ2-5 15 TRBV7-2 few - CASSPTLPPWETQYF TGTGCCAGCAGCCCCACTCTCCCCCCCTGGGAGACCCAGTACTTC
TRBJ2-1 13 TRBV2 - - CASRDQLYNEQFF TGTGCCAGCAGGGACCAACTCTACAATGAGCAGTTCTTC
TRBJ2-7 15 TRBV5-1 few - CASSLGGQSSYEQYF TGCGCCAGCAGCTTGGGCGGACAGTCCTCCTACGAGCAGTACTTC
TRBJ2-5 13 TRBV29-1 - - CSVEELAEETQYF TGCAGCGTTGAGGAACTAGCCGAAGAGACCCAGTACTTC
TRBJ2-7 13 TRBV20-1 few - CSARDGGKYEQYF TGCAGTGCTAGAGACGGGGGAAAGTACGAGCAGTACTTC
TRBJ2-6 14 TRBV20-1 - TRBD1 CSAGQGSGANVLTF TGCAGTGCTGGACAGGGCTCTGGGGCCAACGTCCTGACTTTC
TRBJ1-4 11 TRBV29-1 many - CSVAGVGKLFF TGCAGCGTGGCGGGAGTTGGAAAACTGTTTTTT
TRBJ1-4 15 TRBV19 few - CASSLSGGTNEKLFF TGTGCCAGTAGTCTCTCCGGTGGAACTAATGAAAAACTGTTTTTT
TRBJ1-3 17 TRBV5-5 few - CASSLGESKSSGNTIYF TGTGCCAGCAGCTTGGGGGAGAGCAAATCCTCTGGAAACACCATATATTTT
TRBJ1-6 15 TRBV20-1 - - CSASPTGLSNSPLHF TGCAGTGCTAGCCCAACGGGGCTCTCTAATTCACCCCTCCACTTT
TRBJ1-5 17 TRBV7-9 many - CASSLGEGTRVNQPQHF TGTGCCAGCAGCTTAGGGGAAGGCACCAGGGTCAATCAGCCCCAGCATTTT
TRBJ1-2 15 TRBV7-9 - TRBD1 CASSAETGLNYGYTF TGTGCCAGCAGCGCCGAGACAGGGCTCAACTATGGCTACACCTTC
TRBJ2-7 15 TRBV7-2 few TRBD1 CASSSLGGQGHEQYF TGTGCCAGCAGCTCCCTCGGGGGACAGGGCCACGAGCAGTACTTC
TRBJ2-5 14 TRBV20-1 - TRBD1 CSARSRQGQETQYF TGCAGTGCTAGGAGTCGACAGGGACAAGAGACCCAGTACTTC
TRBJ1-1 15 TRBV20-1 - TRBD1 CSAREQGGLNTEAFF TGCAGTGCTAGAGAACAGGGGGGGTTGAACACTGAAGCTTTCTTT
TRBJ2-7 16 TRBV7-2 - TRBD2 CASSLGTGGRNYEQYF TGTGCCAGCAGCTTGGGAACGGGAGGGAGAAACTACGAGCAGTACTTC
TRBJ2-7 13 TRBV7-2 few - CASSLLGTSEQYF TGTGCCAGCAGCTTACTCGGGACTTCCGAGCAGTACTTC
TRBJ1-1 14 TRBV19 few - CASKEEGSDTEAFF TGTGCCAGTAAAGAGGAGGGATCCGACACTGAAGCTTTCTTT
TRBJ2-7 14 TRBV14 - - CASSHVLATYEQYF TGTGCCAGCAGCCACGTACTGGCTACCTACGAGCAGTACTTC
TRBJ2-7 14 TRBV19 - TRBD1 CASSISADRAEQYF TGTGCCAGTAGTATAAGTGCGGACAGGGCCGAGCAGTACTTC
TRBJ1-2 14 TRBV5-8 few - CASSLIWVEDGYTF TGTGCCAGCAGCTTGATTTGGGTGGAAGACGGCTACACCTTC